Below are 13 T cell receptor beta chains sequenced from a single sample in a study of response to subunit inactivated influenza vaccine. TCRdb re-called the RT-PCR reads with MiXCR, one entry per CDR3 protein. The sample holds 500,000 or so distinct CDR3 sequences, approximately 11% seen once. The material was PBMCs from blood, obtained 35 to 45 days after vaccination. These receptors all stem from a man aged 50 or older who received an inactivated influenza vaccine.

The chain has TRBV20-1 and TRBJ2-4; D possibly corresponds to TRBD1 (6 bases). Trimming removed 3 bases at V and 0 bases at J, with 24 bases between. This CDR3 is built from 19 residues. Looked up from germline, CDR1 is DFQATT and CDR2 is SNEGSKA (reference sequence). The CDR3 DNA reads as TGCAGTGCTAGTTCACCGGGACATAGGACCCCGGGAGCCAAAAACATTCAGTACTTC. This sequence encodes CSASSPGHRTPGAKNIQYF.

This clonotype was seen a handful of times. The chain has TRBV3-1 and TRBJ2-2; D not resolved. This CDR3 region has 17 residues. Per germline, CDR1 LGHDT and CDR2 YNNKEL (reference sequence). V was cut by 3 bases and J by 3 bases, with 17 bases left in between. The DNA for the CDR3 is TGTGCCAGCAGCCAGCATGGGCCCGGATTATACACCGGGGAGCTGTTTTTT. This translates into CASSQHGPGLYTGELFF.

This clonotype was counted only a few times. The gene calls are TRBV4-1 and TRBJ2-7; a weak D match, TRBD2 (5 bases). Germline CDR1 is MGHRA and CDR2 is YSYEKL. V dropped 6 bases and J dropped 3 bases, with 15 bases sitting between them. The CDR3 runs to 14 residues. CDR3 region: CASSQRVRGYEQYF. As DNA, the CDR3 is TGCGCCAGCAGTCAAAGGGTACGGGGCTACGAGCAGTACTTC.

This clonotype was seen ten or more times. The CDR3 region is CASKGGGLKDTQYF. DNA for the CDR3: TGTGCCAGCAAGGGTGGCGGCCTAAAAGATACGCAGTATTTT. The chain links TRBV28 to TRBJ2-3; D unresolved. Trimming left V 7 bases short and J 5 bases short, with 16 bases between. CDR1 is MDHEN and CDR2 is SYDVKM in the germline V gene. This CDR3 is 14 amino acids long.

This clonotype was observed at least ten times. This chain uses TRBV20-1 with TRBJ2-2; 7 bases map to TRBD1. The germline V gene encodes CDR1 DFQATT and CDR2 SNEGSKA (reference sequence). V gave up 1 base and J gave up 5 bases; unmatched junction bases: 7. This CDR3 has 15 amino acids. The DNA for the CDR3 is TGCAGTGCTAGAGGGACTGACAGGGAAACCGGGGAGCTGTTTTTT. Translation gives CSARGTDRETGELFF.

The chain couples TRBV6-1 to TRBJ1-2; D is uncertain. Deletions cut 9 bases from V and 5 bases from J, with 10 bases between. The CDR3 sequence is 11 residues long. In germline, CDR1 is MNHNS, CDR2 SASEGT. The CDR3 DNA sequence: TGTGCCAGTAAACTGGGGTATGGCTACACCTTC. Its translation is CASKLGYGYTF.

V gene TRBV10-1 combines with J gene TRBJ2-3; 7 bases are a match to TRBD2. The CDR3 totals 16 residues. Germline V gene lookup returns CDR1 WNHNN and CDR2 SYGVQD (reference sequence). Trimming removed 1 base from V and 2 bases from J; junction bases left unmatched: 6. The CDR3 protein is CASSEWGTILTDTQYF. CDR3 sequence (DNA): TGCGCCAGCAGTGAGTGGGGGACTATCCTCACAGATACGCAGTATTTT.

This clonotype has ten or more counts. The genes are TRBV5-1 and TRBJ2-7, with D unclear. Germline values: CDR1 SGHRS, CDR2 YFSETQ. The V and J ends lost 7 bases and 2 bases respectively, with 13 bases between them. There are 13 residues in the CDR3. The CDR3 reads CASGTDRAYEQYF. The CDR3 DNA sequence: TGCGCCAGCGGTACCGACCGAGCCTACGAGCAGTACTTC.

The table lists this clonotype with a few counts. The DNA for the CDR3 is TGTGCCAGCAGCTTGGTAGGGTTAACTGAAGCTTTCTTT. This sequence encodes CASSLVGLTEAFF. This chain joins TRBV5-6 and TRBJ1-1; unclear D gene. The V gene lost 0 bases and the J gene lost 5 bases, with 8 bases spanning the gap. Per germline, CDR1 SGHDT and CDR2 YYEEEE. This CDR3 is 13 amino acids long.

The V call is TRBV6-5, the J call TRBJ1-1, with D hard to call. This CDR3 has 13 residues. Germline V CDR1 and CDR2: MNHEY, SVGAGI. The ends were cut back, 2 bases at V and 6 bases at J, with 10 bases in the middle. DNA for the CDR3: TGTGCCAGCAGTTACATGGGAGGTGCTGAAGCTTTCTTT. Its protein product is CASSYMGGAEAFF.

This clonotype has at least ten counts. This chain uses TRBV4-2 with TRBJ1-1, with 8 bases that match TRBD1. Germline values: CDR1 LGHNA, CDR2 YNFKEQ. V trimming: 4 bases; J trimming: 1 base; junction bases outside the gene matches: 5. The CDR3 spans 15 residues. The CDR3 spells CASSPGGTGNTEAFF. Here the CDR3 DNA reads TGTGCCAGCAGCCCAGGAGGGACAGGGAACACTGAAGCTTTCTTT.

The V gene is TRBV6-5, the J gene TRBJ2-3; perhaps TRBD1 as D (6 bases). Between the trimmed V and J ends, which lost 0 bases and 1 base, there was a span of 14 bases. Germline V lookup: CDR1 MNHEY, CDR2 SVGAGI. The CDR3 has 17 residues. CDR3 nucleotide sequence: TGTGCCAGCAGTTACTCGATCCAGGGGTTGGGCACAGATACGCAGTATTTT. It specifies CASSYSIQGLGTDTQYF.

In its sample, this clonotype was seen many times. V is TRBV5-1 and J is TRBJ2-7; D is unresolved. Germline loops: CDR1 SGHRS, CDR2 YFSETQ. This CDR3 has 14 amino acids. V lost 6 bases, J lost 4 bases, and 17 bases lay in between. The CDR3 region is CASTKVGQQYEQYF. The CDR3 region has the DNA TGCGCCAGCACCAAGGTAGGGCAACAGTACGAGCAGTACTTC.